The subject of this entry is one T cell receptor (beta chain). The target antigen is unknown. This sample was included in a study of T cell responses to AZD1222 COVID-19 vaccine. Findings of the study overall: In the spike-specific TCR repertoire, nearly half reportedly target unmutated variant regions. The span of vaccine-associated CD4 TCRs extended across spike, with dominance at 160-218 and 743-854.

Germline-derived CDR1 and CDR2 are MNHEY and SVGAGI. The CDR3 has 13 amino acids. V lost 8 bases to trimming and J lost 1 base, with 11 bases between them. Here immunoSEQ multiplex PCR was the method, and the copy in TCRdb shows in-frame clones only, minus some. This sample yields approximately 100,000 clones, of which roughly nine tenths are seen a single time; 3% to 3.5% belongs to the top ten. The J gene is TRBJ1-1, the V gene TRBV6-5; D perhaps matches TRBD1 (6 bases). Material: peripheral blood, obtained 28 days after the second dose of the MenACWY control vaccine. The source of this sequence is an adult who received the MenACWY meningococcal vaccine as a control. The CDR3 DNA is TGTGCCAGCGGCACAGGGAAGAACACTGAAGCTTTCTTT. Its protein product is CASGTGKNTEAFF.